Shown below are 4 T cell receptor beta chains from a single sample sequenced in a study of OX40 agonist ivuxolimab in advanced cancers. TCRdb keeps only in-frame clones here, not all; method: immunoSEQ multiplex PCR. Among 81,000 or so clones listed, 88% were seen once. The sample was CD4+ or CD8+ T cells sorted from blood, taken in a trial of the OX40 agonist ivuxolimab. The receptors here all came from an adult with an advanced solid tumor such as melanoma, head and neck, liver or kidney cancer.

This clone was picked up a small number of times. The chain joins TRBV6-6 to TRBJ2-2; the D gene is possibly TRBD2 (7 bases). This CDR3 contains 16 residues. CDR1 is MNHNY and CDR2 is SVGAGI in the germline V gene (reference sequence). Trimming removed 6 bases at V and 0 bases at J, with 14 bases between. CDR3 nucleotide sequence: TGTGCCAGCAGCCTCAGGGGAGGGTCGAACACCGGGGAGCTGTTTTTT. It encodes CASSLRGGSNTGELFF.

The chain couples TRBV18 to TRBJ1-4, with D uncertain. Germline CDR1 reads KGHSH; CDR2 reads LQKENI. This CDR3 has 13 amino acids. Trimming pared 0 bases from V and 8 bases from J, leaving 7 bases between. CDR3 DNA sequence: TGTGCCAGCTCACCACCGGTTGAAGAAAAACTGTTTTTT. Amino acid sequence: CASSPPVEEKLFF.

The CDR3 protein is CASSSLGELFF. The DNA for the CDR3 is TGTGCCAGCAGCTCTTTGGGGGAGCTGTTTTTT. V usage is TRBV11-3 and J usage is TRBJ2-2; D gene unclear. The CDR3 extends over 11 amino acids. Per the germline V gene, CDR1 is SGHNT and CDR2 is YENEEA. Trimming took off 4 bases at V and 8 bases at J, with 5 bases between the two ends.

This sequence joins TRBV6-6 and TRBJ1-1; D not certain. V was pared by 0 bases and J by 0 bases, with 5 bases between. CDR1 MNHNY and CDR2 SVGAGI come from the germline V gene (reference sequence). This CDR3 is built from 14 residues. The CDR3 here is CASSYSGLNTEAFF. CDR3 DNA sequence: TGTGCCAGCAGTTACTCGGGGTTGAACACTGAAGCTTTCTTT.